Listed below are T cell receptor beta chains from one sample, sequenced in a study of graft-versus-host responses after intestinal transplantation. Assay: immunoSEQ multiplex PCR; the TCRdb copy retains only in-frame clones and omits some. The profile shows roughly 20,000 clones, around 43% of them singletons. The sequencing used alloreactive CD8+ T cells from a mixed lymphocyte reaction culture, collected before intestinal transplant. The receptors stem from a human patient who received an intestinal transplant. Each CDR3 is given with its conserved first and last residue. The D gene is left open where the match is weak. The size entry is marked missing in some rows and otherwise reads once, few, many or a size class.

D | size | V | CDR3
TRBD1 | - | TRBV16 | CASSRDRDLNTEAFF
TRBD2 | - | TRBV7-9 | CASSLTLAGHEQYF
TRBD2 | - | TRBV5-1 | CASSLAGLAGEEQFF
- | - | TRBV4-1 | CASSRGNTIYF
TRBD2 | - | TRBV7-3 | CASSLGGSGEQFF
- | few | TRBV27 | CASSLFGGGGGYTF
- | - | TRBV6-6 | CASSYSRDNIYF
- | - | TRBV2 | CASSHRADMNTEAFF
TRBD2 | - | TRBV28 | CASRGALSGSTPDTQYF
- | few | TRBV20-1 | CSADLGETQYF
TRBD1 | - | TRBV27 | CASSTRDRASNQPQHF
- | - | TRBV6-5 | CASSFLVGANYGYTF
TRBD1 | - | TRBV6-5 | CASRTTGGTGELFF
- | - | TRBV15 | CATSRAGTFEREQYF
- | - | TRBV19 | CASSNGGGIIEKLFF
- | few | TRBV11-2 | CASSWGHTQYF
- | - | TRBV5-6 | CASSGREYNEQFF
TRBD2 | few | TRBV11-1 | CASSRAGKMIQYF
- | - | TRBV4-1 | CASSQARVNNEQFF
- | - | TRBV19 | CASSSGSTPAGGYTF
- | - | TRBV6-5 | CASSLASGSYEQYF
TRBD1 | - | TRBV6-5 | CASSTQGAGYEQYF
- | medium-sized | TRBV5-1 | CASSLEGYEQYF
TRBD2 | - | TRBV9 | CASSLRPGTSEVTDTQYF
TRBD2 | - | TRBV6-1 | CASSSVAGAYNEQFF
TRBD1 | medium-sized | TRBV7-3 | CASSFGRPGQGGGYTF
TRBD1 | - | TRBV27 | CASSWTGYTEAFF
- | medium-sized | TRBV9 | CASSALTGPNYGYTF
TRBD1 | few | TRBV6-5 | CASSYGTGLEQYF
TRBD1 | - | TRBV6-5 | CASTSGTASSYEQYF
- | few | TRBV6-5 | CASSKSIYEQYF
- | - | TRBV28 | CASRPGALPGNTIYF
- | - | TRBV8-2 | CGMNHKITQSRANVLTF
- | - | TRBV29-1 | CSVRKGTYEQYF
- | - | TRBV5-6 | CASRRGSWAPGTQYF
- | few | TRBV29-1 | CSGSGGETQYF
- | - | TRBV5-1 | CASSYTGTDYGYTF
- | - | TRBV7-9 | CASSLHGVAQETQYF
- | - | TRBV9 | CASSASQGYAQPQHF
TRBD1 | few | TRBV27 | CASSYSTGGGPYEQYF
- | medium-sized | TRBV19 | CASSILSGELFF
TRBD2 | - | TRBV6-1 | CASRAGADPYNEQFF
TRBD2 | - | TRBV2 | CASLRTAGGRYNEQFF
- | - | TRBV30 | CAWSHGDGYTF
- | few | TRBV21-1 | CASSILRDPPGYEQYF
- | few | TRBV9 | CASSVSGGSYNEQFF
TRBD1 | - | TRBV29-1 | CSANRGTGELFF
TRBD1 | - | TRBV5-1 | CASRPAGGNYGYTF
- | - | TRBV5-4 | CASSLGPGSYNEQFF
- | - | TRBV9 | CASSVGPTANTEAFF
- | medium-sized | TRBV11-2 | CASSSLYEQYF
- | - | TRBV9 | CASSVRPGLAKNIQYF
- | - | TRBV10-2 | CASSGEVSGNEQFF
- | - | TRBV29-1 | CSVAGSLYEQYF